The rows below give T cell receptor beta chains drawn from one sample of a study of blood T cells in healthy people across ages. TCRdb reanalysed the 5' RACE reads using MiXCR and keeps one entry per CDR3 protein. In the table there are about 1.6 million distinct CDR3 sequences, 30% to 40% of which are singletons. Sequenced material: blood. Receptors originate from a woman in her twenties or thirties in good health. The CDR3 runs from the conserved cysteine through the conserved F or W. D genes are given only for firm matches. Some rows mark clone size as missing; the rest say once, few, many or name a class of expanded clone.

TGTGCCAGCAGTTACCCTAACAGGGCCCGGCAGTCCGACACCTTC	CASSYPNRARQSDTF	TRBJ1-2	.	TRBV28	.
TGTGCCAGCAGCGTAGGTGGAGGTAGCGGGAGTTCGGGGTACAATGAGCAGTTCTTC	CASSVGGGSGSSGYNEQFF	TRBJ2-1	few	TRBV9	TRBD2
TGCAGTGCTAGGACCCGGCAGGACGAGCAGTACTTC	CSARTRQDEQYF	TRBJ2-7	.	TRBV20-1	.
TGCGCCAGCAGTGGCTCCCCTGACAGGGGGTCAATAGATACGCAGTATTTT	CASSGSPDRGSIDTQYF	TRBJ2-3	once	TRBV10-2	TRBD1
TGCAGTGCCGACGGAGAGGACTCCTACGAGCAGTACTTC	CSADGEDSYEQYF	TRBJ2-7	few	TRBV20-1	.
TGTGCCAGCAGCCAAGATTACAGTCTTCGGGGAGGCTACACCTTC	CASSQDYSLRGGYTF	TRBJ1-2	.	TRBV3-1	.
TGTGCCAGCAGCGTCGGGGGGGCCAACTATGGCTACACCTTC	CASSVGGANYGYTF	TRBJ1-2	.	TRBV27	.
TGTGCCAGCAGCCAAGTACCAGCGGGGGGGCCTGGGGCCAACGTCCTGACTTTC	CASSQVPAGGPGANVLTF	TRBJ2-6	.	TRBV4-2	TRBD2
TGCGGCGCGGGACTAGCGGGAGGGTCTTACAATGAGCAGTTCTTC	CGAGLAGGSYNEQFF	TRBJ2-1	.	TRBV29-1	TRBD2
TGTGTCAGCACAGGACTTCCTGACGAGCAGTACTTC	CVSTGLPDEQYF	TRBJ2-7	once	TRBV25-1	.
TGTGCCAGCAGCCGGGGACCGCTAACAGGCGGCTACACCTTC	CASSRGPLTGGYTF	TRBJ1-2	.	TRBV7-9	.
TGCAGTGTTTACGCGATGACTGGCGAGGATACGCAGTATTTT	CSVYAMTGEDTQYF	TRBJ2-3	many	TRBV20-1	.
TGTGCCAGCAGCGCGAGTTCGGGGGGGATATACGAGCAGTACTTC	CASSASSGGIYEQYF	TRBJ2-7	.	TRBV6-1	TRBD2
TGTGCCAGCAGTCGGGACAGACGCACAGATACGCAGTATTTT	CASSRDRRTDTQYF	TRBJ2-3	.	TRBV28	TRBD1
TGTGCCAGCAGCGCCGCGTCGATAAGGCGTAACTATGGCTACACCTTC	CASSAASIRRNYGYTF	TRBJ1-2	few	TRBV6-1	.
TGTGCTAGTGGTTCGGACAGGGGAATGTACAATGAGCAGTTCTTC	CASGSDRGMYNEQFF	TRBJ2-1	few	TRBV12-5	TRBD1
TGTGCCAGCAGCGTAGGACGAACCTATAATTCACCCCTCCACTTT	CASSVGRTYNSPLHF	TRBJ1-6	.	TRBV9	.
TGTGCCAGCCTTTCGGGCGGGAGGGCCTACAATGAGCAGTTCTTC	CASLSGGRAYNEQFF	TRBJ2-1	.	TRBV28	TRBD2
TGTGCCATCAGTGTGGGTCGGGACAGGGGATTCTATGGCTACACCTTC	CAISVGRDRGFYGYTF	TRBJ1-2	many	TRBV10-3	TRBD1
TGCGCCAGCAGCGGGGGGGACTATGGCTACACCTTC	CASSGGDYGYTF	TRBJ1-2	.	TRBV5-1	.
TGTGCCAGCAGTGAGGGGACAGTGGGCAATCAGCCCCAGCATTTT	CASSEGTVGNQPQHF	TRBJ1-5	.	TRBV6-1	TRBD1
TGTGCCAGCGTTACTGTAGCGGGAGGTTGGGAGACCCAGTACTTC	CASVTVAGGWETQYF	TRBJ2-5	few	TRBV6-2/TRBV6-3	TRBD2
TGTGCCAGCAGCTTATCGACAGGGTCCTACGAGCAGTACTTC	CASSLSTGSYEQYF	TRBJ2-7	many	TRBV5-5	TRBD1
TGTGCCAGCAGCCGAGGACTAGCTGAGTCTGGAGAGCAGTTCTTC	CASSRGLAESGEQFF	TRBJ2-1	.	TRBV4-2	TRBD2
TGCAGTGCTGGGGGGACTAGCGGGGGACTACGAGACAATGAGCAGTTCTTC	CSAGGTSGGLRDNEQFF	TRBJ2-1	.	TRBV20-1	TRBD2
TGTGCCAGCTCACCCCGGACAGGGGAGGTCACTGAAGCTTTCTTT	CASSPRTGEVTEAFF	TRBJ1-1	few	TRBV18	TRBD1
TGTGCCAGCAGTGAACGGGACTCTGGTCAGCCCCAGCATTTT	CASSERDSGQPQHF	TRBJ1-5	few	TRBV25-1	.
TGCGCCAGCAGCCAAGATAACGGTAGCACAGATACGCAGTATTTT	CASSQDNGSTDTQYF	TRBJ2-3	few	TRBV4-1	.
TGCAGTGCCGCTTCGACAGGGACAAACTATGGCTACACCTTC	CSAASTGTNYGYTF	TRBJ1-2	.	TRBV20-1	TRBD1
TGTGCCATCAGTGAGTCAAGCGTCTCCTACAATGAGCAGTACTTC	CAISESSVSYNEQYF	TRBJ2-7	.	TRBV10-3	.
TGTGCCAGCGGCTTCGAGGGGGCAGTGCAAGAGACCCAGTACTTC	CASGFEGAVQETQYF	TRBJ2-5	.	TRBV27	TRBD1
TGTGCCACCCGACGGGCGGGGCCTGGCTACGAGCAGTACTTC	CATRRAGPGYEQYF	TRBJ2-7	few	TRBV27	.
TGCGCCAGCAGCCCACACTCGGGTGGCTACACCTTC	CASSPHSGGYTF	TRBJ1-2	many	TRBV4-1	.
TGTGCCAGCAGCGCGATAGGGGAGGTTGGCTACGAGCAGTACTTC	CASSAIGEVGYEQYF	TRBJ2-7	.	TRBV9	.
TGTGCCAGCAGCCTCACAGTGAGCTACAATGAGCAGTTCTTC	CASSLTVSYNEQFF	TRBJ2-1	many	TRBV9	.
TGTGCCAGCAGTTTACAAAAAGGCCCGAAGGGTGGTGAAAAACTGTTTTTT	CASSLQKGPKGGEKLFF	TRBJ1-4	few	TRBV27	.
TGTGCCAGAAGTTTAACCCTAGCGGGGGCATCCTACGAGCAGTACTTC	CARSLTLAGASYEQYF	TRBJ2-7	.	TRBV27	TRBD2
TGCAGTGCTAGAAACCGTGTTTTCAGGAATGAGCAGTTCTTC	CSARNRVFRNEQFF	TRBJ2-1	few	TRBV20-1	.
TGTGCCAGCAGCTTAGACGGGACCCGAAAATACAATGAGCAGTTCTTC	CASSLDGTRKYNEQFF	TRBJ2-1	.	TRBV7-9	.
TGTGCCAGCAGCTATGACAGGGACTCTGGAAACACCATATATTTT	CASSYDRDSGNTIYF	TRBJ1-3	.	TRBV7-9	TRBD1
TGCAGTGCATCGGGGGGGGCGGGGGAGACCCAGTACTTC	CSASGGAGETQYF	TRBJ2-5	many	TRBV20-1	TRBD2
TGTGCCAGCAGCTTAGACGCCCGGGGCGCGGGCCAAGCTTTCTTT	CASSLDARGAGQAFF	TRBJ1-1	few	TRBV7-9	.
TGTGCCAGCAGCTTACTAGCGGGGGGATTAAATGAGCAGTTCTTC	CASSLLAGGLNEQFF	TRBJ2-1	many	TRBV7-3	TRBD2
TGTGCCAGCAGCGTGATAGCGGGAGCGTACAATGAGCAGTTCTTC	CASSVIAGAYNEQFF	TRBJ2-1	few	TRBV9	TRBD2
TGTGCCGGCAGCCAAGGGGGCGGGAGATGGAACGAGCAGTACTTC	CAGSQGGGRWNEQYF	TRBJ2-7	.	TRBV7-3	.
TGTGCCAGCAGCGTAGTTGAGGGAATGGGCACTGAAGCTTTCTTT	CASSVVEGMGTEAFF	TRBJ1-1	.	TRBV9	.
TGTGCCAGCAGGGTGTATAATGAGCAGTTCTTC	CASRVYNEQFF	TRBJ2-1	many	TRBV27	.
TGTGCCAGCAGTTTAGCCAGCTACTACGAGCAGTACTTC	CASSLASYYEQYF	TRBJ2-7	.	TRBV12-3/TRBV12-4	.
TGCGCCAGCAGCCAATTGAGGACGGAGGGCTACACCTTC	CASSQLRTEGYTF	TRBJ1-2	few	TRBV4-1	.
TGCAGTGCTAGCTCAACACCCCTTCAAGAGACCCAGTACTTC	CSASSTPLQETQYF	TRBJ2-5	.	TRBV20-1	.
TGTGCCATCAGTCCTAGCGGGGGGGCTCGTGAGCAGTTCTTC	CAISPSGGAREQFF	TRBJ2-1	.	TRBV10-3	TRBD2
TGTGCCAGCAGTAAGCAATCTAGCGCCAGCACAGATACGCAGTATTTT	CASSKQSSASTDTQYF	TRBJ2-3	.	TRBV6-1	.